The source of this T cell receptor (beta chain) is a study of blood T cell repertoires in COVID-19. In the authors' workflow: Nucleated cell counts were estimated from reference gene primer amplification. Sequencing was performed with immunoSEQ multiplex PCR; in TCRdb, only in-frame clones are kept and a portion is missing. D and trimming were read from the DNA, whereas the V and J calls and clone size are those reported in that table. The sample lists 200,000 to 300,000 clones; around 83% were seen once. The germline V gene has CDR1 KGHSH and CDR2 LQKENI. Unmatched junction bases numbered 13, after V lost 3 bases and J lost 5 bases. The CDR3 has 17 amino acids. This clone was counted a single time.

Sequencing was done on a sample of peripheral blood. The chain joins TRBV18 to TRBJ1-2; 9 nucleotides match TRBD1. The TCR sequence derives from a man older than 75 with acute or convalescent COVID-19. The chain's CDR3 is CASSPRRTQDRGYGYTF. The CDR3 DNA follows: TGTGCCAGCTCACCCCGGAGGACCCAGGACAGGGGATATGGCTACACCTTC.